This T cell receptor beta chain was profiled in a study of T cell repertoires in cytomegalovirus infection. Study-level background: Public TCR beta signatures indicated both CMV infection and matching HLA type. The study, taken as a whole, reports: Frequencies of public TCR beta families were cumulated, and this identified carriers of CMV plus the relevant HLA. HLA-C-restricted CMV-specific TCR beta clonotypes prevailed in the ex vivo response.

Germline V gene sequence: CDR1 SGHKS, CDR2 YYEKEE (reference sequence). The CDR3 spans 15 residues. V was cut by 4 bases and J by 0 bases, with 14 bases left in between. This clonotype was detected a few times. Antigen: not known. TCRdb called the reads again in MiXCR, with one record for every CDR3 protein. The sample lists over 450,000 distinct CDR3 sequences, 11% occurring once. Specimen: PBMCs. The chain recombines TRBV5-5 with TRBJ2-7, with D possibly matching TRBD2 (5 bases). The source of this sequence is a human donor in good health (CMV status not recorded). Some clones in this sample may be carry-over from other donors' samples. The chain's CDR3 is CASSLSPGSSYEQYF. The CDR3 region has the DNA TGTGCCAGCAGCCTTTCGCCGGGGAGCTCCTACGAGCAGTACTTC.